The clone carrying this T cell receptor (beta chain) showed up many times. As yet, its antigen is unknown. These data are taken from a study of shared clonotypes between healthy human individuals. J lost 6 bases, V lost 4 bases, and 6 bases had no gene match. This CDR3 comprises 16 residues. The V gene's germline CDR1 is SGHDT and CDR2 YYEEEE. Study-wide results and caveats: Expectations were that clonotype sharing among donors would be affected by sequencing depth. Sampling involved blood alone; tissue repertoires likely differ.

Profiling relied on immunoSEQ multiplex PCR, and the TCRdb table lists in-frame clones only, not all of them. The profile covers 740,000 or so clones, with 55% to 85% appearing a single time and around 1.8% taken by the ten largest. Sequenced sample: memory CD4+ T cells sorted from blood. This sample's subset: CD45RA-negative fraction. The gene calls are TRBV5-6 and TRBJ2-2, with 13 positions matching TRBD2. The origin of this receptor is a woman in her thirties in good health. The CDR3 spells CASSLLAGGPAGELFF. CDR3 nucleotides: TGTGCCAGCAGCCTACTAGCGGGAGGGCCGGCCGGGGAGCTGTTTTTT.